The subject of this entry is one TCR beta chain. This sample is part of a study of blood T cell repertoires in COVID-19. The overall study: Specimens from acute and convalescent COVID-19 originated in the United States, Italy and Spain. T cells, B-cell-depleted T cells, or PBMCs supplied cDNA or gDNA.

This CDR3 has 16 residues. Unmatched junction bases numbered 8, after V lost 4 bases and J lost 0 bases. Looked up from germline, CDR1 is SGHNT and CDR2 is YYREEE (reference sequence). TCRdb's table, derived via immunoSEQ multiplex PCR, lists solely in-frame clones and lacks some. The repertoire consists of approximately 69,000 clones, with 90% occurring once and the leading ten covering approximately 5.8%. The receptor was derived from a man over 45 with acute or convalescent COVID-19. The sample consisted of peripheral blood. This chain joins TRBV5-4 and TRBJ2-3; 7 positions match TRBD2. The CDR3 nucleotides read TGTGCCAGCAGCCCCAGAGCGGGAACTAGCACAGATACGCAGTATTTT. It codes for CASSPRAGTSTDTQYF.